This T cell receptor (beta chain) was profiled in a study of blood T cell repertoires in COVID-19. Profiled with immunoSEQ multiplex PCR; TCRdb holds only in-frame clones, not every one. This table has 250,000 to 300,000 clones, 80% to 90% appearing once. With 3 bases removed from V and 4 bases from J, the gap between germline ends came to 15 bases. Germline V CDR1 and CDR2: KGHSH, LQKENI. The CDR3 runs 15 residues. The source of this sequence is a woman between 70 and 85 years old with acute or convalescent COVID-19. The chain links TRBV18 to TRBJ1-2; a weak D match, TRBD1 (6 bases). The source material was peripheral blood. As DNA, the CDR3 is TGTGCCAGCTCACCGGACGTGGTCAGGGGCTATGGCTACACCTTC. The encoded protein is CASSPDVVRGYGYTF.